The 30 T cell receptor beta chains in this list originate from one sample, sequenced in a study of graft-versus-host responses after intestinal transplantation. No antigen has been assigned to these receptors. TCRdb's copy holds only in-frame clones and misses some; the assay was immunoSEQ multiplex PCR. The sample lists 85,000 to 100,000 clones, about 90% occurring once. Material: unstimulated CD4+ T cells sorted from spleen or lymph node cells, obtained before intestinal transplant. The receptors stem from a human donor who received an intestinal transplant.

The V call is TRBV11-3, the J call TRBJ2-1; 7 positions agree with TRBD2. CDR1 SGHNT and CDR2 YENEEA come from the germline V gene. V shed 5 bases and J 7 bases; nucleotides not matched to a gene: 5. This CDR3 region has 13 residues. CDR3 sequence: CASSPGGRNEQFF. The CDR3 DNA follows: TGTGCCAGCAGCCCCGGGGGGAGGAATGAGCAGTTCTTC. The whole variable domain, remainder taken from reference TRBV11-3 and TRBJ2-1, is EAGVVQSPRYKIIEKKQPVAFWCNPISGHNTLYWYLQNLGQGPELLIRYENEEAVDDSQLPKDRFSAERLKGVDSTLKIQPAELGDSAVYLCASSPGGRNEQFFGPGTRLTVL.

The chain uses TRBV10-1 and TRBJ2-2; 7 nucleotides agree with TRBD2. Germline V CDR1 and CDR2: WNHNN, SYGVQD (reference sequence). The CDR3 is 15 residues long. V shed 4 bases and J 1 base; nucleotides not matched to a gene: 3. CDR3 sequence reads: CASSATSVNTGELFF. CDR3 nucleotide sequence: TGCGCCAGCAGTGCCACTAGCGTGAACACCGGGGAGCTGTTTTTT.

This rearrangement joins TRBV29-1 to TRBJ2-1, with TRBD2 matching 12 bases. V lost 3 bases to trimming and J lost 2 bases; unmatched junction nucleotides: 14. The CDR3 extends over 19 amino acids. Germline lookup yields CDR1 SQVTM and CDR2 ANQGSEA. The CDR3 reads CSVEMGGLGLAGTYNEQFF. DNA of the CDR3: TGCAGCGTTGAGATGGGAGGGCTTGGACTAGCGGGAACCTACAATGAGCAGTTCTTC.

V and J are TRBV30 and TRBJ2-2; 10 bases are shared with TRBD2. Germline loops: CDR1 GTSNPN, CDR2 SVGIG (reference sequence). The CDR3 covers 15 residues. V lost 6 bases and J lost 5; bases outside the gene matches: 9. In DNA, the CDR3 is TGTGCCTGCAAGACCGGGACTAGCGCTACCGGGGAGCTGTTTTTT. This codes for CACKTGTSATGELFF.

The chain combines TRBV12-5 with TRBJ2-1; D is possibly TRBD1 (6 bases). The CDR3 contains 15 residues. CDR1 is LGHNT, CDR2 FRNRAP, per germline. V gave up 11 bases and J gave up 0 bases, with 17 bases separating them. CDR3 sequence: CASEQGLSSYNEQFF. The CDR3 region has the DNA TGTGCTTCTGAACAGGGCCTGAGCTCCTACAATGAGCAGTTCTTC.

The chain combines TRBV6-1 with TRBJ1-4; 7 bases agree with TRBD1. The germline gives CDR1 MNHNS, CDR2 SASEGT. This CDR3 is 13 amino acids long. Trimming took 6 bases from V and 14 from J; bases not matched to a gene: 12. CDR3 sequence (DNA): TGTGCCAGCAGATCCGGGACAGCAAGGGGGCTGTTTTTT. As protein: CASRSGTARGLFF.

The chain combines TRBV6-1 with TRBJ1-2; TRBD1 matches at 7 bases. V lost 1 base to trimming and J lost 7 bases; unmatched junction nucleotides: 9. There are 15 residues in the CDR3. From germline, CDR1 is MNHNS and CDR2 SASEGT. CDR3 region: CASSEDLTAGGGYTF. CDR3 nucleotide sequence: TGTGCCAGCAGTGAAGATTTAACGGCAGGGGGTGGCTACACCTTC.

The chain combines TRBV10-3 with TRBJ1-2, with 8 bases aligning to TRBD1. J gave up 6 bases and V 2 bases, and 5 bases lay outside the gene matches. Per germline, CDR1 ENHRY and CDR2 SYGVKD. This CDR3 contains 14 residues. In DNA form, the CDR3 reads TGTGCCATCAGTGAGCCCGACAGGGGTAATGGCTACACCTTC. Protein sequence: CAISEPDRGNGYTF.

CDR3: CASSLRRGNEQFF. The CDR3 DNA sequence: TGCGCCAGCAGCTTGCGGAGGGGAAATGAGCAGTTCTTC. This chain links TRBV5-1 with TRBJ2-1; TRBD2 is a possible D gene (6 bases). CDR3 length equals 13 residues. CDR1 and CDR2 (germline): SGHRS, YFSETQ. V was pared by 1 base and J by 7 bases, with 9 bases between.

V is TRBV29-1 and J is TRBJ1-3; perhaps TRBD1 as D (5 bases). This CDR3 has 15 residues. The V end lost 0 bases, the J end lost 4 bases, and 13 bases lay between the germline ends. In germline, CDR1 is SQVTM, CDR2 ANQGSEA. This CDR3 is CSVEDQDRAGNTIYF. Written as DNA, the CDR3 is TGCAGCGTTGAAGATCAAGACAGAGCCGGAAACACCATATATTTT.

This clone appeared once. The chain carries TRBV20-1 and TRBJ2-5, with D hard to call. This CDR3 has 11 amino acids. The V end lost 5 bases, the J end lost 6 bases, and 10 bases lay between the germline ends. CDR1 and CDR2 from the germline V gene are DFQATT and SNEGSKA (reference sequence). CDR3 nucleotide sequence: TGCAGTGCTGCCCCCTACCAGACCCAGTACTTC. This translates into CSAAPYQTQYF.

CDR3 in DNA: TGTGCCAGTAGTATCGTAGGGAGGGAGACCCAGTACTTC. Translated, it gives CASSIVGRETQYF. The chain is built from TRBV19 and TRBJ2-5, with a tentative D call TRBD2 (6 bases). This CDR3 comprises 13 residues. V was clipped by 3 bases and J by 5 bases, with 10 bases between them. CDR1 and CDR2 from the germline V gene are LNHDA and SQIVND (reference sequence).

The gene calls are TRBV6-6 and TRBJ2-1; D may be TRBD2 (7 bases). From germline, CDR1 is MNHNY and CDR2 SVGAGI (reference sequence). The CDR3 consists of 16 residues. V was shortened by 5 bases and J by 6 bases, with 20 bases between the two germline ends. As DNA, the CDR3 is TGTGCCAGCAGTGGGGGGGGACAATCTTCTCGCAATGAGCAGTTCTTC. Encoded protein: CASSGGGQSSRNEQFF.

This chain joins TRBV5-1 and TRBJ2-3; D perhaps matches TRBD1 (6 bases). This CDR3 comprises 15 residues. Germline values: CDR1 SGHRS, CDR2 YFSETQ. V dropped 4 bases and J dropped 2 bases, with 14 bases sitting between them. The CDR3 region is CASSPQGINTDTQYF. CDR3 DNA: TGCGCCAGCAGCCCTCAGGGGATTAACACAGATACGCAGTATTTT.

This rearrangement joins TRBV5-1 to TRBJ2-3, with TRBD2 as a possible D gene (5 bases). The CDR3 totals 13 residues. Trimming left V 7 bases short and J 5 bases short, with 14 bases between. Germline V CDR1 and CDR2: SGHRS, YFSETQ. CDR3 sequence: CASLEVGEDTQYF. The DNA for the CDR3 is TGCGCCAGCCTGGAGGTAGGCGAAGATACGCAGTATTTT.

The V gene is TRBV7-2, the J gene TRBJ1-3; no definite D call. The CDR3 covers 15 residues. V shed 5 bases and J shed 8 bases, with 19 bases lying between them. The germline gives CDR1 SGHTA, CDR2 FQGNSA. DNA of the CDR3: TGTGCCAGCAGCCGGAATCGCGCTGGGCTGTACACCATATATTTT. The encoded protein is CASSRNRAGLYTIYF.

The rearrangement links TRBV19 to TRBJ2-5; a weak D match, TRBD1 (6 bases). Trimming took off 4 bases at V and 5 bases at J, with 17 bases between the two ends. Per the germline V gene, CDR1 is LNHDA and CDR2 is SQIVND (reference sequence). This CDR3 is built from 15 residues. In nucleotides, the CDR3 is TGTGCCAGTAGTAAGCCCCAGGGGAAGGGGGAGACCCAGTACTTC. It specifies CASSKPQGKGETQYF.

This clone was counted once. The chain is built from TRBV27 and TRBJ2-1, with D unresolved. V was cut by 5 bases and J by 4 bases, with 9 bases left in between. CDR1 is MNHEY and CDR2 is SMNVEV in the germline V gene (reference sequence). This CDR3 is built from 13 residues. The CDR3 protein is CASSLSRYNEQFF. CDR3 bases: TGTGCCAGCAGTCTTTCGCGATACAATGAGCAGTTCTTC.

This clone is a singleton in its sample. The chain couples TRBV5-1 to TRBJ2-3, with TRBD2 matching over 7 bases. The germline CDR1 and CDR2 sequences are SGHRS and YFSETQ. The CDR3 length is 14 residues. The junction had 2 bases not matched to a gene; V was cut back by 0 bases and J by 4 bases. In nucleotides, the CDR3 is TGCGCCAGCAGCTTGGGGACTAGGTCAGATACGCAGTATTTT. It encodes CASSLGTRSDTQYF.

This clone was detected once. The chain employs TRBV2 and TRBJ2-5; a possible D gene is TRBD2 (7 bases). Looked up from germline, CDR1 is SNHLY and CDR2 is FYNNEI. This CDR3 spans 13 amino acids. V lost 5 bases and J lost 5, with 12 bases in between. Written as DNA, the CDR3 is TGTGCCAGCAGTACAGGGAGGGGGGAGACCCAGTACTTC. Protein sequence: CASSTGRGETQYF.

This chain links TRBV5-4 with TRBJ2-2, with 9 bases matching TRBD1. The V gene's germline CDR1 is SGHNT and CDR2 YYREEE (reference sequence). V shed 4 bases and J 6 bases; nucleotides not matched to a gene: 1. The CDR3 runs 13 residues. CDR3 in amino acids: CASSRDRAGELFF. CDR3 DNA: TGTGCCAGCAGCCGGGACAGGGCCGGGGAGCTGTTTTTT. The full variable domain, rest sourced from reference TRBV5-4 and TRBJ2-2, is ETGVTQSPTHLIKTRGQQVTLRCSSQSGHNTVSWYQQALGQGPQFIFQYYREEENGRGNFPPRFSGLQFPNYSSELNVNALELDDSALYLCASSRDRAGELFFGEGSRLTVL.

V is TRBV2 and J is TRBJ2-7; 7 bases line up with TRBD1. The V segment lost 6 bases and the J segment 4 bases; nucleotides outside the gene matches: 9. The CDR3 runs to 14 residues. Germline CDR1 and CDR2: SNHLY and FYNNEI. This chain's CDR3 is CASRPGQARYEQYF. Here the CDR3 DNA reads TGTGCCAGCAGGCCTGGACAGGCTAGGTACGAGCAGTACTTC. Variable domain in full (rest from reference TRBV2 and TRBJ2-7): EPEVTQTPSHQVTQMGQEVILRCVPISNHLYFYWYRQILGQKVEFLVSFYNNEISEKSEIFDDQFSVERPDGSNFTLKIRSTKLEDSAMYFCASRPGQARYEQYFGPGTRLTVT.

The chain is built from TRBV30 and TRBJ1-6, with D unclear. Germline V gene sequence: CDR1 GTSNPN, CDR2 SVGIG (reference sequence). This CDR3 contains 15 residues. Trimming stripped 3 bases from V and 4 bases from J, with 13 bases between. Here the CDR3 reads CAWSPLGGYNSPLHF. The CDR3 bases are TGTGCCTGGAGCCCCCTGGGAGGATATAATTCACCCCTCCACTTT. The entire variable domain, with the rest obtained from reference TRBV30 and TRBJ1-6, is as follows: SQTIHQWPATLVQPVGSPLSLECTVEGTSNPNLYWYRQAAGRGLQLLFYSVGIGQISSEVPQNLSASRPQDRQFILSSKKLLLSDSGFYLCAWSPLGGYNSPLHFGNGTRLTVT.

This clone has a single count. This rearrangement joins TRBV7-2 to TRBJ1-2, with 12 bases that match TRBD1. The V segment lost 0 bases and the J segment 8 bases; nucleotides outside the gene matches: 10. The length of the CDR3 is 17 residues. In germline, CDR1 is SGHTA, CDR2 FQGNSA. CDR3 sequence: CASSLATPGQGARGYTF. The DNA for the CDR3 is TGTGCCAGCAGCTTAGCGACCCCGGGACAGGGGGCAAGGGGCTACACCTTC.

The V gene is TRBV6-5, the J gene TRBJ1-6; 10 bases are shared with TRBD1. The CDR3 spans 15 residues. After removal of 6 bases from V and 8 bases from J, the junction contained 7 bases not matched to a gene. CDR1 and CDR2 from the germline V gene are MNHEY and SVGAGI. CDR3 protein: CASRPPGTGDSPLHF. The CDR3 DNA follows: TGTGCCAGCAGACCACCCGGGACAGGGGATTCACCCCTCCACTTT.

The CDR3 nucleotides are TGTGCCAGCAGCTTCCAGCCGGGTTCTACAGAGACCCAGTACTTC. Translating it yields CASSFQPGSTETQYF. This chain links TRBV7-7 with TRBJ2-5; D gene unclear. In germline, CDR1 is SSHAT, CDR2 FNYEAQ (reference sequence). Trimming removed 3 bases at V and 4 bases at J, with 15 bases between. This CDR3 has 15 residues.

V usage is TRBV6-5 and J usage is TRBJ1-1, with D possibly matching TRBD1 (6 bases). CDR3 size: 14 residues. The V gene's germline CDR1 is MNHEY and CDR2 SVGAGI. Trimming removed 2 bases at V and 8 bases at J, with 15 bases between. CDR3 DNA sequence: TGTGCCAGCAGTTACAAAGGGGGGGGGCGGGAAGCTTTCTTT. It encodes CASSYKGGGREAFF.

J is TRBJ1-1 and V is TRBV28; D perhaps matches TRBD1 (5 bases). Germline assignment: CDR1 MDHEN and CDR2 SYDVKM. Trimming pared 8 bases from V and 11 bases from J, leaving 21 bases between. The CDR3 sequence is 13 residues long. CDR3 loop: CASSFGRGLNAFF. The CDR3 bases are TGTGCCAGCTCCTTCGGGAGGGGACTGAACGCTTTCTTT.

The chain joins TRBV7-2 to TRBJ1-1; D unresolved. The CDR3 covers 11 residues. Germline V gene sequence: CDR1 SGHTA, CDR2 FQGNSA. Trimming cost V 2 bases and J 11 bases, with 9 bases left between them. In DNA form, the CDR3 reads TGTGCCAGCAGCTTACGGCGGTGGGCTTTCTTT. Its protein is CASSLRRWAFF. The variable domain in full, completed from reference TRBV7-2 and TRBJ1-1, reads GAGVSQSPSNKVTEKGKDVELRCDPISGHTALYWYRQSLGQGLEFLIYFQGNSAPDKSGLPSDRFSAERTGGSVSTLTIQRTQQEDSAVYLCASSLRRWAFFGQGTRLTVV.

The chain links TRBV12-5 to TRBJ1-4; 9 bases fit TRBD1. Trimming removed 6 bases from V and 7 bases from J; junction bases left unmatched: 6. Germline CDR1 and CDR2: LGHNT and FRNRAP. The CDR3 spans 14 residues. CDR3 DNA sequence: TGTGCTAGTGGCCTGGGACAGGGCGCTGAAAAACTGTTTTTT. It translates to CASGLGQGAEKLFF.